This T cell receptor (beta chain) emerged from a study of blood T cells in healthy people across ages. Together with a sample-barcoded 5' primer, a J-beta primer mix was included in a second PCR lasting roughly 7 to 11 cycles. TCRdb redid the calling of the 5' RACE reads with MiXCR, one entry per CDR3 protein. The sample shows more than 650,000 distinct CDR3 sequences, around 25% of them seen only once. The CDR3 runs to 19 residues. Germline V lookup: CDR1 DFQATT, CDR2 SNEGSKA (reference sequence). V was pared by 6 bases and J by 1 base, with 18 bases of the junction left unmatched. Another study also made use of these data, one on T cells of mothers and their children.

The material sequenced was blood. This chain connects TRBV20-1 to TRBJ2-1; TRBD2 matches at 10 bases. This clonotype originated in a boy younger than 18 in good health. As DNA, the CDR3 is TGCAGTGCCCCAACTCCTAGCGGGGGCCCCCATGGATCCTACAATGAGCAGTTCTTC. Its translation is CSAPTPSGGPHGSYNEQFF.